The source of this TCR beta chain is a study of human T cells and chemical hapten exposure. The wider study: How much TCR each sample yielded varied, mostly because pooled library volumes differed slightly. Study-level findings and limits: TCRs exceeding a frequency of 1 in 1000 stayed unchanged under DPC sensitization.

What the library attached to individual cDNA molecules were unique molecular identifiers. Source study methods: Individual samples carried between roughly 20,000 and 690,600 TCRs, with more than 95,000 as the median. TCRdb called the RACE reads again in MiXCR, with one record for every CDR3 protein. V and J calls and clone size were set by TCRdb, not the authors. The repertoire holds about 82,000 distinct CDR3 sequences, with under 11% as singletons. CDR1 and CDR2 (germline): SGHNT, YYREEE (reference sequence). With 6 bases removed from V and 2 bases from J, the gap between germline ends came to 14 bases. This CDR3 has 15 amino acids. This clonotype was observed at least ten times. Its antigen is unknown. As to time point: patch test 2, 6 weeks after DPC sensitization. Noted treatment: therapeutic diphenylcyclopropenone sensitization with weekly scalp DPC.

The source material was whole blood, sampled in connection with sensitization to the hapten diphenylcyclopropenone (DPC). The receptor was derived from a woman aged 45 to 65 with alopecia areata. Some clones in this sample may be carry-over from other donors' samples. V is TRBV5-4 and J is TRBJ1-4; D gene uncertain. The CDR3 protein is CASKDGGVTNEKLFF. For the CDR3, the DNA is TGTGCCAGCAAGGACGGCGGGGTGACTAATGAAAAACTGTTTTTT.